This TCR beta chain came from a study of T cell responses to AZD1222 COVID-19 vaccine. Whole-study context: Second-dose recipients at about 4 or about 12 weeks were treated as one pooled group. Study-level results: Unmutated variant regions are reportedly the target of nearly half of TCRs that are spike-specific. Baseline antibody screening turned up just a handful of seropositive AZD1222 recipients. White British ancestry dominated among donors, who included more females, and clonal diversity was possibly underestimated.

Data came from immunoSEQ multiplex PCR; TCRdb stores just in-frame clones and leaves some out. This sample has 120,000 to 150,000 clones; about 87% occur once, and the top ten carry about 14%. Regarding this clone: What it recognizes is unknown.

The V end was cut by 4 bases, the J end by 10 bases, with 8 bases between. Germline CDR1 and CDR2: MDHEN and SYDVKM. CDR3 length equals 12 residues. The clonotype comes from an adult in good health. V gene TRBV28 combines with J gene TRBJ1-6; no clear D gene. The source material was peripheral blood, sampled on day 0 of AZD1222 vaccination. The chain's CDR3 is CASSSPGSPLHF. The CDR3 nucleotides are TGTGCCAGCAGTTCTCCAGGATCACCCCTCCACTTT.